Given below is one TCR beta chain in context. The antigen is undetermined. The data originate from a study of graft-versus-host responses after intestinal transplantation. Data came from immunoSEQ multiplex PCR; TCRdb stores just in-frame clones and leaves some out. The top ten hold around 0.23% of the sample, which has tens of thousands of clones, about 95% seen once. The CDR3 covers 15 residues. Germline CDR1 and CDR2: SGDLS and YYNGEE. After removal of 0 bases from V and 3 bases from J, the junction contained 6 bases not matched to a gene. The specimen was unstimulated CD8+ T cells sorted from spleen or lymph node cells, collected before transplant. V usage is TRBV9 and J usage is TRBJ2-7; 7 bases match TRBD1. The source of this sequence is a human donor who was the organ donor for an intestinal transplant. For the CDR3, the DNA is TGTGCCAGCAGCGTAGTCGGTACAGGGGACTACGAGCAGTACTTC. It codes for CASSVVGTGDYEQYF.